This TCR beta chain is from a study of cytomegalovirus exposure and HLA in healthy donors. Study in general: Assignment to the Caucasian-associated ancestry cluster applied to 81% of the approximately 400 genotyped donors.

Trimming stripped 2 bases from V and 5 bases from J, with 15 bases between. CDR1 and CDR2 from the germline V gene are SQVTM and ANQGSEA. The CDR3 is 14 amino acids. The study ran its PCR with 60 Vbeta and 13 Jbeta primers. Using immunoSEQ multiplex PCR, the repertoire was profiled, and TCRdb retains in-frame clones only, with some absent. Found here are around 99,000 clones, 82% of them singletons; the top ten hold less than 3%. The V gene is TRBV29-1, the J gene TRBJ1-1; a weak D match, TRBD1 (6 bases). The receptor comes from a man aged 25 to 40 in good health and CMV-seropositive. The specimen was PBMCs. CDR3 DNA sequence: TGCAGCGTTGAAACAGGGAATCGAGTGACTGAAGCTTTCTTT. Translation: CSVETGNRVTEAFF.